This section outlines one T cell receptor beta chain sequence together with its context. How the authors handled the data: Amplifying reference gene primers gave estimates of nucleated cell counts. Clones were read by immunoSEQ multiplex PCR, and TCRdb kept only the in-frame ones, dropping some. The V and J calls and clone size come from that table; D and trimming were worked out from the DNA. The repertoire has roughly 200,000 clones, around nine tenths of them found once; the top ten carry 6.2%. This sample stems from a study of blood T cell repertoires in COVID-19. Study context: COVID-19 samples collected from the United States, Italy and Spain covered acute and convalescent phases. T cells, B-cell-depleted T cells, or PBMCs provided the cDNA or gDNA that served as material.

Germline V gene lookup returns CDR1 LNHDA and CDR2 SQIVND (reference sequence). The V and J ends lost 3 bases and 8 bases, in that order; junction bases with no gene match: 7. The CDR3 loop spans 16 amino acids. Specimen: peripheral blood. J is TRBJ1-6 and V is TRBV19; 10 nucleotides match TRBD1. The sequence came from a man in his 60s who had recovered from COVID-19. The CDR3 loop reads CASSILSGTGDSPLHF. In DNA, the CDR3 is TGTGCCAGTAGTATTCTATCCGGGACAGGGGATTCACCCCTCCACTTT.